These 21 T cell receptor beta chains were all obtained from the same sample, sequenced in a study of graft-versus-host responses after intestinal transplantation. Profiled with immunoSEQ multiplex PCR; TCRdb holds only in-frame clones, not every one. The top ten hold about 2% of the sample, which has tens of thousands of clones, approximately 94% seen once. These receptors have no identified antigens. Sequenced material: unstimulated CD8+ T cells sorted from spleen or lymph node cells, taken before intestinal transplant. The receptors originated from a human donor who received an intestinal transplant.

The chain combines TRBV7-8 with TRBJ1-1; D ambiguous. Per the germline V gene, CDR1 is SGHVS and CDR2 is FQNEAQ. Trimming removed 5 bases from V and 2 bases from J, with 18 bases in between. There are 16 residues in the CDR3. The CDR3 protein is CASSPTMGRLNTEAFF. Here the CDR3 DNA reads TGTGCCAGCAGCCCCACGATGGGGAGGTTAAACACTGAAGCTTTCTTT.

Remarks on this clone: At the DNA level, this CDR3 is encoded by other sequences in the same sample as well. V gene TRBV2 combines with J gene TRBJ2-3; 9 positions agree with TRBD2. Germline V gene lookup returns CDR1 SNHLY and CDR2 FYNNEI. The CDR3 spans 14 residues. With V trimmed by 4 bases and J by 1 base, 0 bases remained unmatched. For the CDR3, the DNA is TGTGCCAGCAGTGGCGGGGGGGGCACAGATACGCAGTATTTT. It yields the protein CASSGGGGTDTQYF.

The gene calls are TRBV7-8 and TRBJ1-2, with D maybe TRBD1 (6 bases). Germline CDR1 is SGHVS and CDR2 is FQNEAQ. This CDR3 comprises 14 residues. The V and J ends lost 2 bases and 4 bases respectively, with 11 bases between them. CDR3 protein: CASSLNRAIYGYTF. The CDR3 DNA sequence: TGTGCCAGCAGCTTAAACAGGGCCATCTATGGCTACACCTTC.

The gene calls are TRBV5-1 and TRBJ2-7; TRBD1 agrees at 9 bases. Germline values: CDR1 SGHRS, CDR2 YFSETQ. Trimming removed 0 bases from V and 5 bases from J; junction bases left unmatched: 3. There are 14 residues in the CDR3. The CDR3 nucleotides are TGCGCCAGCAGCTTGGGGACAGGGGTGAACGAGCAGTACTTC. It is translated as CASSLGTGVNEQYF. The entire variable domain, with the rest obtained from reference TRBV5-1 and TRBJ2-7, is as follows: KAGVTQTPRYLIKTRGQQVTLSCSPISGHRSVSWYQQTPGQGLQFLFEYFSETQRNKGNFPGRFSGRQFSNSRSEMNVSTLELGDSALYLCASSLGTGVNEQYFGPGTRLTVT.

The CDR3 loop is CASSQEGGRYYEQYF. The CDR3 DNA reads as TGCGCCAGCAGCCAAGAAGGGGGACGTTACTACGAGCAGTACTTC. The gene calls are TRBV4-3 and TRBJ2-7, with D perhaps TRBD1 (6 bases). CDR3 length: 15 amino acids. The V gene lost 0 bases and the J gene lost 3 bases, with 12 bases spanning the gap. Per germline, CDR1 LGHNA and CDR2 YSLEER.

The rearrangement joins TRBV21-1 to TRBJ2-1; the D call in the table, TRBD1, was not verified against the DNA. TRBV21-1 constitutes a pseudogene. The CDR3 has 13 amino acids. The CDR3 nucleotides are TGTGCCAGCAGCAAAGGGACAGGTCGAAGGCAGTTCTTC. Encoded protein: CASSKGTGRRQFF.

The V gene is TRBV19, the J gene TRBJ2-7; 10 bases fit TRBD2. V was pared by 4 bases and J by 3 bases, with 6 bases of the junction left unmatched. The CDR3 sequence is 15 residues long. The germline V gene encodes CDR1 LNHDA and CDR2 SQIVND (reference sequence). CDR3 bases: TGTGCCAGTAGTACCTATAGCGGGGGGTTCTACGAGCAGTACTTC. Protein product: CASSTYSGGFYEQYF.

The V gene is TRBV9, the J gene TRBJ1-2; 8 bases are shared with TRBD1. With V trimmed by 0 bases and J by 6 bases, 7 bases remained unmatched. The germline V gene has CDR1 SGDLS and CDR2 YYNGEE. The CDR3 spans 15 residues. The CDR3, as DNA: TGTGCCAGCAGCGTAGGGACAGGGACTGTTGATGGCTACACCTTC. It encodes CASSVGTGTVDGYTF.

V gene TRBV4-3 combines with J gene TRBJ2-1, with D possibly TRBD1 on 5 matching bases. CDR3 length: 18 residues. The germline V gene encodes CDR1 LGHNA and CDR2 YSLEER. V gave up 4 bases and J gave up 8 bases, with 27 bases separating them. DNA for the CDR3: TGCGCCAGCAGCCCTCACGACGTGGCGACTCTATTGACAGATGAGCAGTTCTTC. Encoded protein: CASSPHDVATLLTDEQFF.

This chain uses TRBV2 with TRBJ2-7, with 7 bases matching TRBD1. V was pared by 6 bases and J by 2 bases, with 7 bases of the junction left unmatched. This CDR3 is 14 amino acids long. The V gene's germline CDR1 is SNHLY and CDR2 FYNNEI. The CDR3 reads CASRAGQVPYEQYF. The DNA for the CDR3 is TGTGCCAGCAGGGCAGGACAGGTCCCCTACGAGCAGTACTTC.

The chain combines TRBV28 with TRBJ2-6, with D hard to call. This CDR3 contains 15 residues. Deletions cut 2 bases from V and 0 bases from J, with 5 bases between. Per the germline V gene, CDR1 is MDHEN and CDR2 is SYDVKM. In DNA form, the CDR3 reads TGTGCCAGCAGTTTAGTATACTCTGGGGCCAACGTCCTGACTTTC. It specifies CASSLVYSGANVLTF.

This clone was counted once. This chain uses TRBV27 with TRBJ1-2; D unclear. CDR1 is MNHEY, CDR2 SMNVEV, per germline (reference sequence). The length of the CDR3 is 15 residues. Between the trimmed V and J ends, which lost 5 bases and 4 bases, there was a span of 17 bases. CDR3 region: CASSLKPRRLYGYTF. Written as DNA, the CDR3 is TGTGCCAGCAGTCTTAAGCCCCGTCGCCTCTATGGCTACACCTTC.

The genes are TRBV7-2 and TRBJ1-2; 12 bases are a match to TRBD1. CDR3 length equals 17 residues. The V gene end was trimmed by 5 bases and the J gene end by 7 bases; junction bases not matched to a gene: 14. The germline gives CDR1 SGHTA, CDR2 FQGNSA. The CDR3 spells CASSRTTGTGGSSGYTF. CDR3 sequence (DNA): TGTGCCAGCAGCCGAACCACCGGGACAGGGGGCTCGAGTGGCTACACCTTC.

The chain employs TRBV30 and TRBJ2-7, with 7 bases aligning to TRBD2. Unmatched junction bases numbered 8, after V lost 4 bases and J lost 2 bases. This CDR3 contains 14 residues. Germline CDR1 is GTSNPN and CDR2 is SVGIG (reference sequence). Here the CDR3 DNA reads TGTGCCTGGACGGAGGCGGGGGTCCCCTACGAGCAGTACTTC. Translating gives CAWTEAGVPYEQYF.

The J gene is TRBJ2-7, the V gene TRBV30, with 11 positions matching TRBD2. Germline CDR1 and CDR2: GTSNPN and SVGIG (reference sequence). The CDR3 is 15 amino acids. With V trimmed by 5 bases and J by 4 bases, 10 bases remained unmatched. CDR3 sequence reads: CAWGTETSGNYEQYF. The CDR3 region has the DNA TGTGCCTGGGGGACGGAGACTAGCGGGAATTACGAGCAGTACTTC.

CDR3 amino acids: CATSREYAIVETQYF. Written as DNA, the CDR3 is TGTGCCACCAGCAGAGAGTACGCGATTGTGGAGACCCAGTACTTC. The rearrangement joins TRBV15 to TRBJ2-5; the D is unclear. The CDR3 sequence is 15 residues long. Trimming pared 0 bases from V and 5 bases from J, leaving 13 bases between. From germline, CDR1 is LNHNV and CDR2 YYDKDF (reference sequence). Full variable domain (outside the CDR3, taken from reference TRBV15 and TRBJ2-5): DAMVIQNPRYQVTQFGKPVTLSCSQTLNHNVMYWYQQKSSQAPKLLFHYYDKDFNNEADTPDNFQSRRPNTSFCFLDIRSPGLGDTAMYLCATSREYAIVETQYFGPGTRLLVL.

V gene TRBV30 combines with J gene TRBJ1-2; D perhaps matches TRBD1 (5 bases). CDR1 and CDR2 (germline): GTSNPN, SVGIG (reference sequence). The V end was cut by 0 bases, the J end by 5 bases, with 7 bases between. This CDR3 comprises 12 residues. The CDR3 protein is CAWSVTGYGYTF. CDR3 nucleotides: TGTGCCTGGAGTGTCACAGGTTATGGCTACACCTTC. The variable domain in full, completed from reference TRBV30 and TRBJ1-2, reads SQTIHQWPATLVQPVGSPLSLECTVEGTSNPNLYWYRQAAGRGLQLLFYSVGIGQISSEVPQNLSASRPQDRQFILSSKKLLLSDSGFYLCAWSVTGYGYTFGSGTRLTVV.

Here the CDR3 reads CASQDREETQYF. The CDR3, as DNA: TGTGCCAGCCAGGACAGGGAAGAGACCCAGTACTTC. The rearrangement joins TRBV27 to TRBJ2-5; the match to TRBD1 covers 8 bases. In germline, CDR1 is MNHEY, CDR2 SMNVEV (reference sequence). V trimming: 8 bases; J trimming: 3 bases; junction bases outside the gene matches: 2. The CDR3 loop spans 12 amino acids.

V gene TRBV5-1 combines with J gene TRBJ2-6, with D tentatively TRBD1 (6 bases). V lost 2 bases and J lost 3, with 15 bases in between. In germline, CDR1 is SGHRS, CDR2 YFSETQ. CDR3 length equals 17 residues. In DNA, the CDR3 is TGCGCCAGCAGCTTCCTACAGGGAGAAATTGGGGCCAACGTCCTGACTTTC. This gives the protein CASSFLQGEIGANVLTF.

This clone was picked up one time. The rearrangement uses TRBV7-6 and TRBJ2-7, with 9 bases matching TRBD2. This CDR3 comprises 17 residues. Germline loops: CDR1 SGHVS, CDR2 FNYEAQ. V lost 1 base to trimming and J lost 7 bases; unmatched junction nucleotides: 14. CDR3 amino acids: CASSLVAAGGSTGEQYF. For the CDR3, the DNA is TGTGCCAGCAGCTTAGTTGCAGCGGGGGGCTCGACGGGGGAGCAGTACTTC.

The chain links TRBV13 to TRBJ1-2; D gene uncertain. In germline, CDR1 is PRHDT, CDR2 FYEKMQ (reference sequence). V gave up 0 bases and J gave up 4 bases, with 12 bases separating them. The CDR3 extends over 15 amino acids. CDR3 amino acids: CASSLGRQNLYGYTF. For the CDR3, the DNA is TGTGCCAGCAGCTTAGGGAGGCAGAATCTCTATGGCTACACCTTC.